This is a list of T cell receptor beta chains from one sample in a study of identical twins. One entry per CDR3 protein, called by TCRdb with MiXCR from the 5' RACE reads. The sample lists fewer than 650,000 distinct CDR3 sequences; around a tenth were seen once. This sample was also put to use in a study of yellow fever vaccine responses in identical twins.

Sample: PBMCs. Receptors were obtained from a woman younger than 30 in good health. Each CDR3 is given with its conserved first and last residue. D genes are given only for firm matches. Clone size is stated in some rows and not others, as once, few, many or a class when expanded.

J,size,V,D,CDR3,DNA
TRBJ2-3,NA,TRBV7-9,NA,CASSPEPLTDTQYF,TGTGCCAGCAGCCCCGAGCCCCTCACAGATACGCAGTATTTT
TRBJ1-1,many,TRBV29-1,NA,CSARQSFNTEAFF,TGCAGCGCCCGACAGTCTTTTAACACTGAAGCTTTCTTT
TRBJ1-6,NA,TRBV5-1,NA,CASTRNDNGINSPLHF,TGCGCCAGCACTCGGAATGACAACGGCATTAATTCACCCCTCCACTTT
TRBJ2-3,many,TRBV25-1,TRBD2,CASSGSSGRDTQYF,TGTGCCAGCAGTGGGAGTAGCGGGAGGGATACGCAGTATTTT
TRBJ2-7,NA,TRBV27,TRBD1,CASSSDRGADEQYF,TGTGCCAGCAGTTCGGACAGGGGAGCGGACGAGCAGTACTTC
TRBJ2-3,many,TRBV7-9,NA,CASSYLETDTQYF,TGTGCCAGCAGCTATCTTGAAACAGATACGCAGTATTTT
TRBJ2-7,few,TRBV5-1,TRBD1,CASSLEGSTGGYEQYF,TGCGCCAGCAGCTTGGAGGGTTCGACAGGGGGCTACGAGCAGTACTTC
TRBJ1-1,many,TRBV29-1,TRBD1,CSATKTGSAVAFF,TGCAGCGCCACAAAGACAGGGTCGGCAGTTGCTTTCTTT
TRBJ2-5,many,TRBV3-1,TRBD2,CASSQEWNSGVFETQYF,TGTGCCAGCAGCCAAGAGTGGAATAGCGGGGTTTTTGAGACCCAGTACTTC
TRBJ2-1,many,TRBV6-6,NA,CASNEELDEQFF,TGTGCCAGCAATGAGGAGCTCGATGAGCAGTTCTTC
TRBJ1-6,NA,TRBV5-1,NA,CASNSGSSYNSPLHF,TGCGCCAGTAACAGTGGGAGCTCCTATAATTCACCCCTCCACTTT
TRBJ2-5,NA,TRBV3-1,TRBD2,CASSQETSVGTQYF,TGTGCCAGCAGCCAAGAGACTAGCGTGGGGACCCAGTACTTC
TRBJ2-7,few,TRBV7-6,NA,CASSWDGYEQYF,TGTGCCAGCAGCTGGGATGGGTACGAGCAGTACTTC
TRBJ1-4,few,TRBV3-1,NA,CASSLVGTGGEKLFF,TGTGCCAGCAGCCTCGTCGGGACGGGAGGGGAAAAACTGTTTTTT
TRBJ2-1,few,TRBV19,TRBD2,CASSINSGGAGWSYNEQFF,TGTGCCAGTAGTATTAACAGCGGGGGGGCGGGTTGGTCCTACAATGAGCAGTTCTTC
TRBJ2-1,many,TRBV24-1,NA,CATSESYRAREQFF,TGTGCCACCAGTGAGTCCTACAGGGCCCGCGAGCAGTTCTTC
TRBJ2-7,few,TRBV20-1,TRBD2,CSAPGLPSYEQYF,TGCAGTGCCCCGGGACTACCGTCCTACGAGCAGTACTTC
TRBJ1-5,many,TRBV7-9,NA,CASSFNNQPQHF,TGTGCCAGCAGCTTTAACAATCAGCCCCAGCATTTT
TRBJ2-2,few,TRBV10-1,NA,CASSDPGFHAPNTGELFF,TGCGCCAGCAGTGACCCGGGGTTCCACGCCCCGAACACCGGGGAGCTGTTTTTT
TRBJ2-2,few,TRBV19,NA,CASTYTGELFF,TGTGCCAGTACCTACACCGGGGAGCTGTTTTTT
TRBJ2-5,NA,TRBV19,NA,CASSKRTQTVETQYF,TGTGCCAGTAGTAAAAGGACACAAACTGTGGAGACCCAGTACTTC
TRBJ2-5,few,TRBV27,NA,CASSSPGTVLETQYF,TGTGCCAGCAGTTCACCCGGGACGGTTCTAGAGACCCAGTACTTC
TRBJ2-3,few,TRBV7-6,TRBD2,CASSLEGGRPTDTQYF,TGTGCCAGCAGCTTAGAGGGAGGGAGGCCCACAGATACGCAGTATTTT
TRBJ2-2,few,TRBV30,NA,CAWDRGRGNAGELFF,TGTGCCTGGGACCGGGGCAGGGGAAACGCGGGGGAGCTGTTTTTT
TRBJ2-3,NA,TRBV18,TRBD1,CASSLRTGGSDTQYF,TGTGCCAGCTCACTTCGGACAGGGGGATCAGATACGCAGTATTTT
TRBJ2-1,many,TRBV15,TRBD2,CATSRDSAGEEFF,TGTGCCACCAGCAGAGATTCAGCGGGAGAGGAGTTCTTC
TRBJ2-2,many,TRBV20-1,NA,CSARDIRGHNTGELFF,TGCAGTGCTAGAGATATTCGGGGACACAACACCGGGGAGCTGTTTTTT
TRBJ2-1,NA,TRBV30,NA,CAWTSGSYNEQFF,TGTGCCTGGACCTCCGGGAGTTACAATGAGCAGTTCTTC
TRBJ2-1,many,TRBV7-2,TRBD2,CASSLARGVYNEQFF,TGTGCCAGCAGCTTAGCTCGGGGGGTCTACAATGAGCAGTTCTTC
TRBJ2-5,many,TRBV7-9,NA,CASSPLGGGETQYF,TGTGCCAGCAGCCCTTTAGGGGGGGGAGAGACCCAGTACTTC
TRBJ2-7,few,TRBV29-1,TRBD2,CSSLGAGGEYEQYF,TGCAGCTCCCTGGGGGCGGGAGGGGAGTACGAGCAGTACTTC
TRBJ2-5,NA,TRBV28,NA,CASSLILGREEETQYF,TGTGCCAGCAGTTTAATCTTGGGCAGGGAAGAAGAGACCCAGTACTTC
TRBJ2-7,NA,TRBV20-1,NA,CSAQSGYEQYF,TGCAGTGCTCAGAGCGGGTACGAGCAGTACTTC
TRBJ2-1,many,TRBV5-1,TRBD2,CASSLHLSGRSSYNEQFF,TGCGCCAGCAGCTTGCATCTTAGCGGGAGGAGTTCCTACAATGAGCAGTTCTTC
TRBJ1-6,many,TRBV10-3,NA,CAISDTGNNSPLHF,TGTGCCATCAGTGACACGGGGAATAATTCACCCCTCCACTTT
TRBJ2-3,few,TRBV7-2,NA,CASSLVGGSFTDTQYF,TGTGCCAGCAGCTTAGTCGGTGGGAGTTTCACAGATACGCAGTATTTT
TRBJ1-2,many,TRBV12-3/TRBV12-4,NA,CASSLRGGESMYGYTF,TGTGCCAGCAGCCTTCGGGGGGGAGAGTCGATGTATGGCTACACCTTC
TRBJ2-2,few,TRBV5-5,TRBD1,CASSPWTGGTTGELFF,TGTGCCAGCAGCCCTTGGACAGGGGGTACCACCGGGGAGCTGTTTTTT
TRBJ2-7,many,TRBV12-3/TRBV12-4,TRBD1,CASSFIGQGIYEQYF,TGTGCCAGCAGTTTCATAGGACAGGGGATCTACGAGCAGTACTTC
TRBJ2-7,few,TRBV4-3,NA,CASSQDRQLLPFEQYF,TGCGCCAGCAGCCAAGATCGACAACTCCTTCCCTTCGAGCAGTACTTC
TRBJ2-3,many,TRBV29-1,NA,CSAKTGTSGADTQYF,TGCAGCGCTAAGACCGGGACTTCAGGAGCAGATACGCAGTATTTT